This TCR beta chain comes out of a study of regulatory T cells in long-lasting Graves disease. Whole-study context: Positivity for TSH receptor antibodies plus over 5 years of antithyroid drugs meant persistent Graves' disease. Study results and limitations: A reduction in accuracy may have resulted from the small sample size. Comparison showed that persistent patients shared more public clonotypes (about 2,700) than new patients (roughly 970).

Arm-PCR of CDR3 regions and iRepertoire HTBI primers were the basis on which TCR beta libraries were built. TCRdb passed the multiplex PCR reads through MiXCR, listing each CDR3 protein once. The sample shows 500,000 to 700,000 distinct CDR3 sequences, 30% of them seen only once. The time point: persistent/refractory GD, antithyroid drugs over 5 years with positive TRAb. Following extraction of RNA from PBMCs, that RNA was used to make the TCR library. Staff took approximately 9.9 milliliters of peripheral blood and put it into EDTA tubes. This clonotype was seen a handful of times. Antigen: not known. CDR3 length: 15 residues. Trimming removed 5 bases from V and 2 bases from J, with 12 bases in between. The germline gives CDR1 SEHNR, CDR2 FQNEAQ (reference sequence).

This specimen consisted of peripheral blood mononuclear cells (PBMCs), obtained when the disease was refractory, from a patient treated with antithyroid drugs. The sequence came from a female donor with Graves disease. The chain employs TRBV7-9 and TRBJ1-4; D is uncertain. The CDR3 DNA follows: TGTGCCAGCAGCGCGGCCGGGAGGACTAATGAAAAACTGTTTTTT. It translates to CASSAAGRTNEKLFF.